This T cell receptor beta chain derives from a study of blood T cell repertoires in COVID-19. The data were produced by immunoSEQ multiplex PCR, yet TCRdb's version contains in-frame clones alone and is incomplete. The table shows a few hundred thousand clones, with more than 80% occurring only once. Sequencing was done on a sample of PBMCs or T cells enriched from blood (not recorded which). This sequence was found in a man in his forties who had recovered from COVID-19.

The CDR3 is CASSVGLAGTYEQFF. The CDR3 bases are TGTGCCAGCTCGGTGGGACTAGCGGGAACGTATGAGCAGTTCTTC. The chain uses TRBV18 and TRBJ2-1; 13 positions agree with TRBD2. Germline V gene sequence: CDR1 KGHSH, CDR2 LQKENI. Trimming at V came to 6 bases and at J to 8 bases, leaving 7 bases not matched to a gene. The CDR3 length is 15 residues.